The 26 T cell receptor beta chains reported below all come from one sample, sequenced in a study of T-cell reconstitution after alpha-beta-depleted transplantation in children. Unique molecular identifiers were incorporated when the TCRbeta library was constructed. TCRdb processed the PCR reads anew with MiXCR; each CDR3 protein has one entry. The sample records 200,000 to 250,000 distinct CDR3 sequences, around 12% being singletons. Sequenced material: PBMCs from the stem cell graft donor, taken from the stem cell graft. The receptor set was obtained from a human donor who donated a stem cell graft to a child with acute lymphoblastic leukemia.

This clonotype was detected ten times or more. V gene TRBV28 combines with J gene TRBJ2-7, with TRBD2 identical over 8 bases. Germline lookup yields CDR1 MDHEN and CDR2 SYDVKM. V lost 8 bases to trimming and J lost 5 bases; unmatched junction nucleotides: 8. The CDR3 extends over 13 amino acids. Here the CDR3 reads CASRTGGPHEQYF. In DNA, the CDR3 is TGTGCCAGCCGGACGGGAGGGCCTCACGAGCAGTACTTC.

This clonotype has ten or more counts. The chain joins TRBV20-1 to TRBJ2-7; D possibly corresponds to TRBD1 (6 bases). The germline CDR1 and CDR2 sequences are DFQATT and SNEGSKA (reference sequence). CDR3 length: 14 residues. V was cut by 0 bases and J by 3 bases, with 12 bases left in between. The CDR3 DNA follows: TGCAGTGCTAGAGATCGGGGCAGGGGCTACGAGCAGTACTTC. Translation: CSARDRGRGYEQYF.

This clonotype appeared a few times. J is TRBJ1-5 and V is TRBV7-8; the D gene is possibly TRBD1 (5 bases). This CDR3 has 19 residues. CDR1 SGHVS and CDR2 FQNEAQ come from the germline V gene. With 1 base removed from V and 0 bases from J, the gap between germline ends came to 19 bases. The CDR3 sequence: CASSLDDSLSSYSNQPQHF. The CDR3 nucleotides read TGTGCCAGCAGCTTAGACGACAGCCTCTCCTCGTATAGCAATCAGCCCCAGCATTTT.

The table lists this clonotype with a few counts. The rearrangement uses TRBV2 and TRBJ2-7; TRBD1 aligns across 9 bases. With 8 bases clipped from V and 2 bases from J, the junction kept 4 bases outside the gene matches. There are 13 residues in the CDR3. CDR1 is SNHLY, CDR2 FYNNEI, per germline. The CDR3 DNA sequence: TGTGCCAGCGGGCGGACAGGGGCCTACGAGCAGTACTTC. It yields the protein CASGRTGAYEQYF.

The sample holds many counts of this clonotype. The chain links TRBV4-3 to TRBJ2-7, with 7 bases identical to TRBD2. Germline values: CDR1 LGHNA, CDR2 YSLEER. The CDR3 runs 13 residues. V lost 1 base and J lost 10; bases outside the gene matches: 7. CDR3 DNA: TGCGCCAGCAGCCAAGTTCTCACGGGACTACAGTACTTC. The encoded protein is CASSQVLTGLQYF.

Details on this clonotype: Its ends do not fully match the called genes, so a read error is possible. V gene TRBV6-2 or TRBV6-3 combines with J gene TRBJ2-2; TRBD2 might be the D (5 bases). The CDR3 extends over 11 amino acids. Germline V gene lookup returns CDR1 MNHEY and CDR2 SVGEGT. The CDR3 DNA is TGTGCCAGCAGTTTTACCGGGGAGCTGTTATTT. Protein: CASSFTGELLF.

This chain joins TRBV30 and TRBJ2-1; 7 positions match TRBD1. The V and J ends lost 5 bases and 2 bases, in that order; junction bases with no gene match: 3. The CDR3 length is 13 residues. CDR1 and CDR2 (germline): GTSNPN, SVGIG (reference sequence). DNA for the CDR3: TGTGCCTGGTCGAGGGGGCCCTACAATGAGCAGTTCTTC. Protein: CAWSRGPYNEQFF.

V gene TRBV5-4 combines with J gene TRBJ2-4, with D maybe TRBD1 (6 bases). The CDR3 runs 17 residues. V lost 0 bases, J lost 0 bases, and 13 bases lay in between. Germline CDR1 SGHNT, CDR2 YYREEE (reference sequence). CDR3 residues: CASSLVGAEIAKNIQYF. The CDR3 bases are TGTGCCAGCAGCTTGGTGGGGGCAGAAATAGCCAAAAACATTCAGTACTTC.

The sample holds many counts of this clonotype. J is TRBJ2-1 and V is TRBV19; tentative D call: TRBD2 (6 bases). The V end lost 3 bases, the J end lost 5 bases, and 14 bases lay between the germline ends. The CDR3 runs 15 residues. The germline V gene has CDR1 LNHDA and CDR2 SQIVND (reference sequence). CDR3 in amino acids: CASSMGRTPDNEQFF. The CDR3 DNA reads TGTGCCAGTAGTATGGGGAGGACCCCTGACAATGAGCAGTTCTTC.

This clonotype was seen repeatedly, ten times or more. Here the CDR3 reads CASSPTSGHLLMYF. The CDR3 region has the DNA TGTGCCAGCAGCCCTACTAGCGGCCACCTTTTAATGTACTTC. The chain joins TRBV28 to TRBJ2-7; 8 bases match TRBD2. With 6 bases clipped from V and 12 bases from J, the junction kept 16 bases outside the gene matches. CDR3 length: 14 amino acids. Germline CDR1 MDHEN, CDR2 SYDVKM.

This clonotype was seen ten or more times. The chain employs TRBV20-1 and TRBJ2-3; no clear D. The CDR3 spans 13 residues. The germline V gene encodes CDR1 DFQATT and CDR2 SNEGSKA (reference sequence). V lost 5 bases and J 3 bases, leaving 12 bases between the germline ends. CDR3 sequence: CSAPLTPTDTQYF. The CDR3, as DNA: TGCAGTGCTCCTCTGACGCCTACAGATACGCAGTATTTT.

This clonotype appeared many times. This rearrangement joins TRBV15 to TRBJ1-4; D ambiguous. The CDR3 runs 13 residues. CDR1 is LNHNV, CDR2 YYDKDF, per germline (reference sequence). V lost 0 bases to trimming and J lost 8 bases, with 7 bases between them. The CDR3 nucleotides read TGTGCCACCAGCAGAGATTTTCCGGAAAAACTGTTTTTT. It codes for CATSRDFPEKLFF.

This clonotype was seen repeatedly, ten times or more. The chain combines TRBV28 with TRBJ2-1; no firm D call. The CDR3 has 14 residues. The germline CDR1 and CDR2 sequences are MDHEN and SYDVKM. Trimming left V 3 bases short and J 0 bases short, with 6 bases between. CDR3 sequence (DNA): TGTGCCAGCAGTTTCTGGAGCTCCTACAATGAGCAGTTCTTC. Protein sequence: CASSFWSSYNEQFF. Looking up the rest from reference TRBV28 and TRBJ2-1 gives the full variable domain: DVKVTQSSRYLVKRTGEKVFLECVQDMDHENMFWYRQDPGLGLRLIYFSYDVKMKEKGDIPEGYSVSREKKERFSLILESASTNQTSMYLCASSFWSSYNEQFFGPGTRLTVL.

The chain couples TRBV10-2 to TRBJ1-2; 8 bases fit TRBD1. The germline V gene has CDR1 WSHSY and CDR2 SAAADI. J was trimmed by 3 bases and V by 2 bases; bases with no gene match: 5. The CDR3 has 15 amino acids. The CDR3 protein is CASSEINRGDYGYTF. The CDR3 coding sequence is TGCGCCAGCAGTGAGATTAACAGGGGGGACTATGGCTACACCTTC.

The chain joins TRBV10-3 to TRBJ2-3, with 7 bases fitting TRBD1. Trimming cost V 0 bases and J 4 bases; bases outside gene matches: 7. The CDR3 runs to 16 residues. Germline CDR1 and CDR2: ENHRY and SYGVKD. This CDR3 reads CAISESGTAIPDTQYF. The DNA for the CDR3 is TGTGCCATCAGTGAGTCTGGGACAGCAATACCAGATACGCAGTATTTT.

V usage is TRBV23-1 and J usage is TRBJ2-6; D is uncertain. TRBV23-1 is an ORF; its function is uncertain. V lost 2 bases and J lost 7, with 15 bases in between. This CDR3 region has 16 residues. CDR3 in amino acids: CASSQVRKTYANVLTF. The DNA for the CDR3 is TGCGCCAGCAGTCAAGTGAGAAAAACGTACGCCAACGTCCTGACTTTC.

This clonotype was recorded at least ten times. The chain couples TRBV12-3 or TRBV12-4 to TRBJ1-1, with 8 bases fitting TRBD1. V was clipped by 5 bases and J by 1 base; unmatched bases: 3. CDR3 length: 14 residues. In nucleotides, the CDR3 is TGTGCCAGCAGTATACAGGGGGGGAACACTGAAGCTTTCTTT. The encoded protein is CASSIQGGNTEAFF.

This clonotype was detected ten times or more. The chain's CDR3 is CASSQSSPGNTIYF. Written as DNA, the CDR3 is TGCGCCAGCAGCCAGAGTAGTCCTGGAAACACCATATATTTT. The V gene is TRBV4-1, the J gene TRBJ1-3; D gene uncertain. V was trimmed by 3 bases and J by 2 bases, leaving 8 bases between them. Germline lookup yields CDR1 MGHRA and CDR2 YSYEKL. The CDR3 has 14 amino acids.

This chain connects TRBV28 to TRBJ1-1; perhaps TRBD1 as D (5 bases). Looked up from germline, CDR1 is MDHEN and CDR2 is SYDVKM. CDR3 length equals 15 residues. V gave up 2 bases and J gave up 1 base, with 11 bases separating them. The CDR3, as DNA: TGTGCCAGCAGTTTACCCAGGGCGGGGAACACTGAAGCTTTCTTT. Translating it yields CASSLPRAGNTEAFF.

In its sample, this clonotype was seen once. This may be a read error, as it is one base from a much larger clone. The chain uses TRBV11-2 and TRBJ1-1; a weak D match, TRBD1 (6 bases). This CDR3 contains 17 residues. The V end lost 5 bases, the J end lost 0 bases, and 19 bases lay between the germline ends. Germline lookup yields CDR1 SGHAT and CDR2 FQNNGV. CDR3 bases: TGTGCCAGCAGCCCCAGAAAAGACAGGCCTTTGAACACTGAAGCTTTCTTT. Residues: CASSPRKDRPLNTEAFF.

The chain links TRBV24-1 to TRBJ2-2; 8 bases line up with TRBD2. Germline V gene lookup returns CDR1 KGHDR and CDR2 SFDVKD. The V and J ends lost 0 bases and 0 bases, in that order; junction bases with no gene match: 14. The length of the CDR3 is 21 residues. This chain's CDR3 is CATSDLRDGSGDGPNTGELFF. In DNA, the CDR3 is TGTGCCACCAGTGATTTGCGAGATGGTAGCGGGGATGGCCCGAACACCGGGGAGCTGTTTTTT.

This clonotype was recorded at least ten times. The CDR3 DNA follows: TGTGCCAGCAGTTACTCAGACTTCAGCGATGAGCAGTTCTTC. As protein: CASSYSDFSDEQFF. The gene calls are TRBV6-2 or TRBV6-3 and TRBJ2-1; D remains unclear. Germline loops: CDR1 MNHEY, CDR2 SVGEGT. Trimming left V 0 bases short and J 8 bases short, with 11 bases between. The CDR3 loop spans 14 amino acids.

This clonotype was seen more than once but under ten times. In DNA form, the CDR3 reads TGCGCCAGCAGCTTTGGACAGGCAAGAAATGAAAAACTGTTTTTT. Translation: CASSFGQARNEKLFF. The rearrangement uses TRBV5-1 and TRBJ1-4; the match to TRBD1 covers 7 bases. V shed 2 bases and J 5 bases; nucleotides not matched to a gene: 6. The V gene's germline CDR1 is SGHRS and CDR2 YFSETQ. This CDR3 region has 15 residues.

In its sample, this clonotype was seen many times. The chain uses TRBV20-1 and TRBJ1-1; no reliable D call. This CDR3 comprises 8 residues. The ends were cut back, 3 bases at V and 7 bases at J, with 0 bases in the middle. CDR1 and CDR2 (germline): DFQATT, SNEGSKA (reference sequence). The CDR3 region has the DNA TGCAGTGCTAGTGAAGCTTTCTTT. This gives the protein CSASEAFF.

At least ten counts were recorded for this clonotype. The chain links TRBV20-1 to TRBJ2-7; maybe TRBD1 (6 bases). This CDR3 region has 13 residues. V lost 0 bases and J 6 bases, leaving 12 bases between the germline ends. Germline V gives CDR1 DFQATT, CDR2 SNEGSKA (reference sequence). DNA for the CDR3: TGCAGTGCTAGAGACAGGGGATTAGTCGAGCAGTACTTC. This translates into CSARDRGLVEQYF.

This clonotype was seen at least ten times. This sequence joins TRBV12-3 or TRBV12-4 and TRBJ1-2, with D tentatively TRBD1 (5 bases). V dropped 5 bases and J dropped 4 bases, with 11 bases sitting between them. The CDR3 is 13 amino acids. DNA for the CDR3: TGTGCCAGCAGTACCCCGGGGGGCTATGGCTACACCTTC. Protein product: CASSTPGGYGYTF.